This T cell receptor (beta chain) was obtained from a study of naive and memory T cell subsets. The study's findings and limits: The RNA method is potentially sensitive to activation and differentiation changes.

This clonotype has a count of ten or more. The antigen remains undetermined. The V segment lost 6 bases and the J segment 7 bases; nucleotides outside the gene matches: 7. Germline V gene sequence: CDR1 SQVTM, CDR2 ANQGSEA. CDR3 length: 13 amino acids. Ligated cDNA underwent four rounds of PCR with nested alpha and beta constant region primers and SP2. For blood and skin samples, reverse transcription used TCR alpha and beta constant primers. TCRdb processed the 5' RACE reads anew with MiXCR; each CDR3 protein has one entry. The sample yields tens of thousands of distinct CDR3 sequences, 7.2% seen once. An oligonucleotide containing a UMI was ligated to the 3' end of TCR cDNA. Whole blood, 2.5 ml, came from adult healthy volunteers. Cells were not sorted; total RNA input targeted about 1 to 1000 ng.

The chain is built from TRBV29-1 and TRBJ1-2; 11 nucleotides line up with TRBD1. This sequence was found in a male donor in good health. The CDR3 DNA reads TGCAGCGTCCCATGGACAGGGGGCGTTGGCTACACCTTC. Translating gives CSVPWTGGVGYTF.